Shown below are 25 T cell receptor beta chains from a single sample sequenced in a study of blood T cell repertoires in COVID-19. TCRdb's copy holds only in-frame clones and misses some; the assay was immunoSEQ multiplex PCR. In the table there are 52,000 or so clones, almost 85% of which are singletons. Specimen: peripheral blood. Source of these receptors: a human donor in a cohort sampled during active COVID-19.

J is TRBJ2-3 and V is TRBV12-3 or TRBV12-4, with D uncertain. Trimming removed 6 bases at V and 4 bases at J, with 8 bases between. The CDR3 has 12 residues. The CDR3 is CASSIVADTQYF. The CDR3 DNA is TGTGCCAGCAGCATAGTGGCAGATACGCAGTATTTT.

The chain recombines TRBV5-1 with TRBJ2-3, with a weak D call TRBD2 (6 bases). Between the trimmed V and J ends, which lost 4 bases and 5 bases, there was a span of 14 bases. This CDR3 spans 14 amino acids. The germline V gene encodes CDR1 SGHRS and CDR2 YFSETQ. For the CDR3, the DNA is TGCGCCAGCAGCCCCGGACTACGTAAAGATACGCAGTATTTT. It specifies CASSPGLRKDTQYF.

The chain carries TRBV7-9 and TRBJ1-1, with 7 bases that match TRBD1. Germline values: CDR1 SEHNR, CDR2 FQNEAQ (reference sequence). The CDR3 sequence is 19 residues long. With 2 bases clipped from V and 0 bases from J, the junction kept 15 bases outside the gene matches. CDR3 region: CASSLTPYRGRRLNTEAFF. The DNA of the CDR3 is TGTGCCAGCAGCTTAACCCCCTACAGGGGTAGGCGGTTGAACACTGAAGCTTTCTTT.

The chain employs TRBV13 and TRBJ2-1; possibly TRBD2 for D (5 bases). The CDR3 is 15 residues long. The V gene lost 1 base and the J gene lost 6 bases, with 13 bases spanning the gap. The germline gives CDR1 PRHDT, CDR2 FYEKMQ (reference sequence). The CDR3 loop reads CASSLEATRANEQFF. The CDR3 nucleotides read TGTGCCAGCAGCTTAGAGGCCACGAGGGCCAATGAGCAGTTCTTC.

The rearrangement links TRBV20-1 to TRBJ1-4; D is unresolved. The CDR3 sequence is 11 residues long. Germline loops: CDR1 DFQATT, CDR2 SNEGSKA (reference sequence). With 3 bases removed from V and 6 bases from J, the gap between germline ends came to 5 bases. In nucleotides, the CDR3 is TGCAGTGCTAGTCCGGATGAAAAACTGTTTTTT. Translation: CSASPDEKLFF.

The chain links TRBV7-3 to TRBJ2-3, with D unresolved. The CDR3 length is 13 residues. V dropped 0 bases and J dropped 4 bases, with 5 bases sitting between them. Germline assignment: CDR1 SGHTA and CDR2 FQGTGA. Here the CDR3 reads CASSLTRPDTQYF. Here the CDR3 DNA reads TGTGCCAGCAGCTTAACCAGGCCAGATACGCAGTATTTT.

The J gene is TRBJ1-1, the V gene TRBV19, with a weak D call TRBD1 (6 bases). This CDR3 contains 14 residues. CDR1 and CDR2 (germline): LNHDA, SQIVND (reference sequence). V was clipped by 8 bases and J by 11 bases, with 24 bases between them. The CDR3 DNA sequence: TGTGCCAGTTGGAAAGTATGGGGGCGTGGGGTGGCTTTCTTT. Its translation is CASWKVWGRGVAFF.

The chain is built from TRBV7-2 and TRBJ2-1, with D hard to call. Germline CDR1 SGHTA, CDR2 FQGNSA. CDR3 length: 13 amino acids. The V end was cut by 2 bases, the J end by 9 bases, with 11 bases between. The CDR3 is CASSLPEVSEQFF. CDR3 bases: TGTGCCAGCAGCTTACCCGAAGTCAGTGAGCAGTTCTTC.

DNA for the CDR3: TGTGCCAGAAGCCGGGGGACTAGCGACCGAACCTACAATGAGCAGTTCTTC. Protein: CARSRGTSDRTYNEQFF. This chain connects TRBV5-3 to TRBJ2-1; 10 bases match TRBD2. TRBV5-3 is placed among ORFs of uncertain function. Trimming took 4 bases from V and 2 from J; bases not matched to a gene: 9. CDR3 length equals 17 residues.

The J gene is TRBJ2-1, the V gene TRBV24-1; 11 bases are a match to TRBD2. V was pared by 7 bases and J by 4 bases, with 5 bases of the junction left unmatched. The CDR3 has 15 residues. Germline V CDR1 and CDR2: KGHDR, SFDVKD. CDR3 nucleotides: TGTGCCACCAGGGGGACTAGCGGAACATACAATGAGCAGTTCTTC. As protein: CATRGTSGTYNEQFF.

The chain carries TRBV7-3 and TRBJ2-1, with 10 bases fitting TRBD2. V shed 3 bases, J shed 8 bases, and the junction held 4 bases outside the gene matches. Per the germline V gene, CDR1 is SGHTA and CDR2 is FQGTGA. This CDR3 spans 14 amino acids. The CDR3 sequence: CASSLGTSVDEQFF. The CDR3 DNA reads as TGTGCCAGCAGCTTGGGGACTAGCGTCGATGAGCAGTTCTTC. Supplemented by reference TRBV7-3 and TRBJ2-1, the full variable domain reads GAGVSQTPSNKVTEKGKYVELRCDPISGHTALYWYRQSLGQGPEFLIYFQGTGAADDSGLPNDRFFAVRPEGSVSTLKIQRTERGDSAVYLCASSLGTSVDEQFFGPGTRLTVL.

This chain connects TRBV6-5 to TRBJ1-3; 7 bases align to TRBD1. Trimming cost V 4 bases and J 3 bases; bases outside gene matches: 0. The CDR3 is made up of 13 amino acids. Germline CDR1 is MNHEY and CDR2 is SVGAGI. The CDR3 DNA sequence: TGTGCCAGCAGTTCAGGGGGTGGAAACACCATATATTTT. Translated: CASSSGGGNTIYF.

The genes are TRBV3-1 (or the pseudogene TRBV3-2) and TRBJ2-1; possibly TRBD2 for D (5 bases). Germline V gene data show CDR1 as LGHDT and CDR2 as YNNKEL (reference sequence). The CDR3 sequence is 16 residues long. V was pared by 0 bases and J by 0 bases, with 9 bases between. DNA for the CDR3: TGTGCCAGCAGCCAAGACGGGGTCAGCTCCTACAATGAGCAGTTCTTC. Translating it yields CASSQDGVSSYNEQFF.

The chain is built from TRBV20-1 and TRBJ2-3; 8 nucleotides line up with TRBD2. Losses at the gene ends were 3 bases for V and 2 bases for J; bases not matched to a gene: 13. CDR1 is DFQATT and CDR2 is SNEGSKA in the germline V gene (reference sequence). The CDR3 totals 17 residues. The CDR3 loop reads CSASNPPAGGSTDTQYF. The CDR3 DNA is TGCAGTGCTAGTAACCCCCCCGCGGGGGGATCCACAGATACGCAGTATTTT.

This chain joins TRBV3-1 (or the pseudogene TRBV3-2) and TRBJ1-2; TRBD1 matches at 10 bases. The CDR3 sequence is 14 residues long. V shed 4 bases and J 4 bases; nucleotides not matched to a gene: 3. Germline CDR1 LGHDT, CDR2 YNNKEL (reference sequence). The CDR3 region is CASSPRTGGYGYTF. CDR3 nucleotides: TGTGCCAGCAGCCCTCGGACAGGGGGCTATGGCTACACCTTC.

The V call is TRBV10-1, the J call TRBJ1-1, with D maybe TRBD1 (6 bases). Trimming removed 6 bases from V and 1 base from J, with 12 bases in between. There are 14 residues in the CDR3. From germline, CDR1 is WNHNN and CDR2 SYGVQD (reference sequence). CDR3 DNA sequence: TGCGCCAGCAGGAAACAGGGCCAGAACACTGAAGCTTTCTTT. Its translation is CASRKQGQNTEAFF.

The rearrangement joins TRBV5-1 to TRBJ1-1; D may be TRBD1 (6 bases). The CDR3 spans 14 residues. Trimming pared 0 bases from V and 6 bases from J, leaving 12 bases between. Germline V gene lookup returns CDR1 SGHRS and CDR2 YFSETQ. In DNA, the CDR3 is TGCGCCAGCAGCTTGGCGGCAGGGGTTGCTGAAGCTTTCTTT. It specifies CASSLAAGVAEAFF.

The V call is TRBV6-2 or TRBV6-3, the J call TRBJ2-2, with TRBD2 matching over 9 bases. The germline V gene has CDR1 MNHEY and CDR2 SVGEGT. J lost 3 bases, V lost 4 bases, and 3 bases had no gene match. This CDR3 has 15 amino acids. CDR3 sequence (DNA): TGTGCCAGCAGTTTGTTAGCGGGGGACACCGGGGAGCTGTTTTTT. It yields the protein CASSLLAGDTGELFF.

This clone has a handful of counts. This chain links TRBV7-9 with TRBJ1-1, with 7 bases that match TRBD1. V trimming: 1 base; J trimming: 1 base; junction bases outside the gene matches: 6. The germline V gene has CDR1 SEHNR and CDR2 FQNEAQ (reference sequence). CDR3 size: 16 residues. The CDR3 loop is CASSLGMGQRNTEAFF. As DNA, the CDR3 is TGTGCCAGCAGCTTAGGGATGGGACAGCGGAACACTGAAGCTTTCTTT.

The rearrangement joins TRBV6-5 to TRBJ2-3; TRBD2 is a possible D gene (6 bases). Germline-derived CDR1 and CDR2 are MNHEY and SVGAGI. The CDR3 spans 14 residues. With 4 bases removed from V and 3 bases from J, the gap between germline ends came to 11 bases. The CDR3 DNA follows: TGTGCCAGCAGTTCCGGGAGAGATACAGATACGCAGTATTTT. Amino acid sequence: CASSSGRDTDTQYF.

The chain couples TRBV15 to TRBJ2-1; D may be TRBD1 (6 bases). This CDR3 region has 15 residues. The V and J ends lost 5 bases and 3 bases respectively, with 14 bases between them. Per germline, CDR1 LNHNV and CDR2 YYDKDF (reference sequence). In DNA form, the CDR3 reads TGTGCCACCAGCGGAAAACAGGGTTACTACAATGAGCAGTTCTTC. It yields the protein CATSGKQGYYNEQFF.

The rearrangement joins TRBV5-5 to TRBJ2-7, with D perhaps matching TRBD2 (6 bases). Trimming left V 1 base short and J 4 bases short, with 15 bases between. The germline CDR1 and CDR2 sequences are SGHKS and YYEKEE (reference sequence). The CDR3 runs to 15 residues. This CDR3 is CASSLLGGAFYEQYF. CDR3 nucleotide sequence: TGTGCCAGCAGCTTGCTGGGCGGGGCCTTTTACGAGCAGTACTTC.

This clone was picked up one time. The chain joins TRBV2 to TRBJ1-6; tentative D call: TRBD1 (5 bases). The CDR3 sequence is 16 residues long. V lost 7 bases and J lost 10, with 23 bases in between. CDR1 SNHLY and CDR2 FYNNEI come from the germline V gene. In DNA, the CDR3 is TGTGCCAGCACCAAAAATTCGGGGGGAGTAGGATCACCCCTCCACTTT. Its protein product is CASTKNSGGVGSPLHF.

About this clone: At one end the junction does not follow the germline gene, possibly because of a read error. The J gene is TRBJ2-7, the V gene TRBV5-1; D is perhaps TRBD2 (7 bases). CDR3 size: 15 residues. Germline V gene data show CDR1 as SGHRS and CDR2 as YFSETQ. The chain's CDR3 is CARSWGGAGEDEQYF. The CDR3 DNA reads TGCGCCCGCAGCTGGGGGGGGGCGGGAGAAGACGAGCAGTACTTC.

CDR3 amino acids: CASSYRLSGGAAGVPDTQYF. The CDR3 DNA reads TGTGCCAGCAGTTATCGTCTGAGCGGGGGGGCCGCGGGGGTTCCAGATACGCAGTATTTT. The chain carries TRBV6-2 or TRBV6-3 and TRBJ2-3, with TRBD2 matching over 10 bases. Germline values: CDR1 MNHEY, CDR2 SVGEGT. This CDR3 region has 20 residues. V shed 3 bases and J 4 bases; nucleotides not matched to a gene: 19.